This paragraph covers one T cell receptor beta chain sequence. No antigen is known for it. Libraries were prepared by immunoSEQ multiplex PCR; TCRdb keeps only in-frame clonotypes and omits some of them. The sample lists around 31,000 clones; about 88% were seen once. The data were taken from a study of OX40 agonist ivuxolimab in advanced cancers. Study-level information: Administration of intravenous ivuxolimab to patients occurred every 2 weeks at 0.01 to 10 mg/kg. Dose-escalation subjects each had hepatocellular carcinoma, melanoma, renal cell or head and neck cancer. Overall study findings and caveats: On average, CD8+ T cells had more expanded clones than CD4+. What antigens the expanded peripheral T cells recognized was never established.

Sequences were derived from CD4+ or CD8+ T cells sorted from blood, sampled in a trial of the OX40 agonist ivuxolimab. The clonotype comes from an adult with an advanced solid tumor such as melanoma, head and neck, liver or kidney cancer.

DNA of the CDR3: TGTGCCAGCAGTTTACATCATCAGGGTGAGCTGGGAGCCAAAAACATTCAGTACTTC. It yields the protein CASSLHHQGELGAKNIQYF. This chain uses TRBV27 with TRBJ2-4, with a possible D match to TRBD1 (5 bases). This CDR3 has 19 amino acids. With 2 bases removed from V and 0 bases from J, the gap between germline ends came to 20 bases. The germline gives CDR1 MNHEY, CDR2 SMNVEV (reference sequence).